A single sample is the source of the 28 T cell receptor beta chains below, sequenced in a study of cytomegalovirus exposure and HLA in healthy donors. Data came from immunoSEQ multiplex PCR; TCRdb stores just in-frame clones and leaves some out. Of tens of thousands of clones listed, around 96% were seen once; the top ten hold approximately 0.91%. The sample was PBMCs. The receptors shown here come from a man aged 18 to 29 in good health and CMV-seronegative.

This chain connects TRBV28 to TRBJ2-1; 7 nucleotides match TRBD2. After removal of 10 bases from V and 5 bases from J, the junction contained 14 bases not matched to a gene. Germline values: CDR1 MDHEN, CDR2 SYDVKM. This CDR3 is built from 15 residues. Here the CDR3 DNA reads TGTGCCACCATAGGCGGGGGAGTTGGGCACAATGAGCAGTTCTTC. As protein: CATIGGGVGHNEQFF.

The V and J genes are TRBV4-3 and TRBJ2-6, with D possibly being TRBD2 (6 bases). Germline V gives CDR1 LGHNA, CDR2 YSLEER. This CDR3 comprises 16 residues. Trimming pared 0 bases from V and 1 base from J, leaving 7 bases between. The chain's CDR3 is CASSQDAGSGANVLTF. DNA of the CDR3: TGCGCCAGCAGCCAAGATGCGGGGTCTGGGGCCAACGTCCTGACTTTC.

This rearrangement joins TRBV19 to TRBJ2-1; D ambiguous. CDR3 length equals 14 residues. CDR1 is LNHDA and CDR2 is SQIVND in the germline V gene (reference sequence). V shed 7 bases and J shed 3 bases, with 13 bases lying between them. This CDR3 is CASTPRIYYNEQFF. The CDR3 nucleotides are TGTGCCAGTACCCCTAGGATATACTACAATGAGCAGTTCTTC.

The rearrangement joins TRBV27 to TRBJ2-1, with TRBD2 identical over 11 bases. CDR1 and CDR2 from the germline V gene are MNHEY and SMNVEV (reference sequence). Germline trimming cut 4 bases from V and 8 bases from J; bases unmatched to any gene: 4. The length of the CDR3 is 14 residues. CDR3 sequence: CASSYTSGSYEQFF. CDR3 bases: TGTGCCAGCAGTTATACTAGCGGGAGCTATGAGCAGTTCTTC.

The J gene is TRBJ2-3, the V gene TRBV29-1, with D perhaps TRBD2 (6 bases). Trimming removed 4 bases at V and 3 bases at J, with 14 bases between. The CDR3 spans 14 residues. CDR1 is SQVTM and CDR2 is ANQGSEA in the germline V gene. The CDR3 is CSVASSAWTDTQYF. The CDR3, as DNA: TGCAGCGTTGCTTCTAGCGCTTGGACAGATACGCAGTATTTT.

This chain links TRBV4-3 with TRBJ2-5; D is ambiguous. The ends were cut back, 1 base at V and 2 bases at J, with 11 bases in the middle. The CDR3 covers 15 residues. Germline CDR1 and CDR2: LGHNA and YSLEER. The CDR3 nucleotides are TGCGCCAGCAGCCAAGGCTACCTATCTCAAGAGACCCAGTACTTC. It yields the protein CASSQGYLSQETQYF.

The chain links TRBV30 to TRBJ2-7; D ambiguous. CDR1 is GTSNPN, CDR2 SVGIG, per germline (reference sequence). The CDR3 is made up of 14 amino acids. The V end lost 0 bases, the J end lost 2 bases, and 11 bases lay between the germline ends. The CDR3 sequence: CAWSVQVIPYEQYF. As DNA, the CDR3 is TGTGCCTGGAGTGTACAAGTGATCCCCTACGAGCAGTACTTC.

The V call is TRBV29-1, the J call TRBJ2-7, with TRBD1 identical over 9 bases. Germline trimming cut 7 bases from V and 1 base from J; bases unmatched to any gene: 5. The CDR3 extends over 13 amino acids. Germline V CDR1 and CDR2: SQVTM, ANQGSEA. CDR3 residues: CSATGGSSYEQYF. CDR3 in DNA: TGCAGCGCAACAGGGGGCTCGTCCTACGAGCAGTACTTC.

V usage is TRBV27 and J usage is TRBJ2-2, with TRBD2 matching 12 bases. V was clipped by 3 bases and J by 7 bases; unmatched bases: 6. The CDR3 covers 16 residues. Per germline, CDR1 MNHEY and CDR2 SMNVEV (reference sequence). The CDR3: CASSFTSGRTNGELFF. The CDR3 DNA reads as TGTGCCAGCAGTTTTACTAGCGGGAGGACTAACGGGGAGCTGTTTTTT.

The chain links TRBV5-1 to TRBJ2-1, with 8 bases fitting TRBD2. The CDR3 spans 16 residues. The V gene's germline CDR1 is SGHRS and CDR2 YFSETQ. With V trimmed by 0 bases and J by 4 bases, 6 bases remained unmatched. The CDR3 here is CASSLAEGLGYNEQFF. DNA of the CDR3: TGCGCCAGCAGCTTGGCCGAGGGACTAGGATACAATGAGCAGTTCTTC.

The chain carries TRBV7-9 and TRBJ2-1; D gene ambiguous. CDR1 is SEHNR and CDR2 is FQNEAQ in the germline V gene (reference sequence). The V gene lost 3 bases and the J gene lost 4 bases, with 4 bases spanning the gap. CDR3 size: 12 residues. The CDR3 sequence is CASSFSYNEQFF. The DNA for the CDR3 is TGTGCCAGCAGCTTTTCGTACAATGAGCAGTTCTTC.

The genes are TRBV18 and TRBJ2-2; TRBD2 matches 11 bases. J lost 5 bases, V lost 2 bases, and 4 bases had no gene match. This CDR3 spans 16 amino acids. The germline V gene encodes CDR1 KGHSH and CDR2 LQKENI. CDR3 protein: CASSPTSGSGTGELFF. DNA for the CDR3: TGTGCCAGCTCACCAACTAGCGGGAGCGGGACCGGGGAGCTGTTTTTT.

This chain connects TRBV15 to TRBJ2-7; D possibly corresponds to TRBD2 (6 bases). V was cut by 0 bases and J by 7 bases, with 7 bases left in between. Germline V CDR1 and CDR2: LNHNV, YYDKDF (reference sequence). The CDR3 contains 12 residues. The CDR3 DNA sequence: TGTGCCACCAGCAGAGAGGGGGGTGAGCAGTACTTC. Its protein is CATSREGGEQYF.

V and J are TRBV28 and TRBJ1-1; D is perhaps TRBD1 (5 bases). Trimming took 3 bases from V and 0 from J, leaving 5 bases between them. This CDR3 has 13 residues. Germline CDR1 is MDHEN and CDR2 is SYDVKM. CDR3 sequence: CASSFRVNTEAFF. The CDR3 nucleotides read TGTGCCAGCAGTTTCAGGGTGAACACTGAAGCTTTCTTT.

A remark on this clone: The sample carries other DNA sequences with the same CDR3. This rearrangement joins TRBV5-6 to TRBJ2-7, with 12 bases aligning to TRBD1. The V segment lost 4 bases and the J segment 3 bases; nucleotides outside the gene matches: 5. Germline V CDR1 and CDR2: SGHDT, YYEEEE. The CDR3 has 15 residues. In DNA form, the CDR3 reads TGTGCCAGCAGCGAGGGACAGGGGGCGATCTACGAGCAGTACTTC. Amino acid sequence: CASSEGQGAIYEQYF.

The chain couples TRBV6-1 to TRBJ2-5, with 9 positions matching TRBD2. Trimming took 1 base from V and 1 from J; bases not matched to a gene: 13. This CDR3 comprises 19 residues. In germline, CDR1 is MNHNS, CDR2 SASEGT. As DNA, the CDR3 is TGTGCCAGCAGTGAAGTTCCCACCTTAGCGGGAGCCTTCCAAGAGACCCAGTACTTC. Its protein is CASSEVPTLAGAFQETQYF.

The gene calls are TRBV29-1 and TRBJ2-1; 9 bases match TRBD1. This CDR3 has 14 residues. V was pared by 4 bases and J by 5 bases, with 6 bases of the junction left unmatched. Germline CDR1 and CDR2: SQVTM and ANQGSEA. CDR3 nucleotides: TGCAGCGTTGCAGGGGACAGGGATAACAATGAGCAGTTCTTC. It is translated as CSVAGDRDNNEQFF.

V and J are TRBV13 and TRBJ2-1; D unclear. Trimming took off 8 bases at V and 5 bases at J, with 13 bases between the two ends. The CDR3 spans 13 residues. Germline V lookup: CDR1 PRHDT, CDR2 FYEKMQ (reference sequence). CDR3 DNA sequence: TGTGCCAGCCGGCCGGTACGGGACAATGAGCAGTTCTTC. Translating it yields CASRPVRDNEQFF.

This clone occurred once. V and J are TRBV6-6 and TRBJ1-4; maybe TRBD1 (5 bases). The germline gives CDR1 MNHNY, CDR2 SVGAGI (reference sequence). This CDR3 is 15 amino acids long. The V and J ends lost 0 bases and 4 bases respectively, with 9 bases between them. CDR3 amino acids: CASSYSNRINEKLFF. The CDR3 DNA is TGTGCCAGCAGTTACTCGAACAGGATTAATGAAAAACTGTTTTTT.

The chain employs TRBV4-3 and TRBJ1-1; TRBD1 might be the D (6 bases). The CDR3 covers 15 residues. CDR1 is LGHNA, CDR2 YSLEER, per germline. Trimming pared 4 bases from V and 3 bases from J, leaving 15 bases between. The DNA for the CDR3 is TGCGCCAGCAGCCTACACAGGGCCATGGACACTGAAGCTTTCTTT. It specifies CASSLHRAMDTEAFF.

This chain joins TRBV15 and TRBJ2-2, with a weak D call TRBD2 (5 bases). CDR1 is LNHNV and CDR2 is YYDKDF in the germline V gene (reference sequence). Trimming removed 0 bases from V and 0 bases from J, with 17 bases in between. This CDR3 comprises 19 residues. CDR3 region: CATSREIGGQASNTGELFF. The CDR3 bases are TGTGCCACCAGCAGAGAAATCGGCGGGCAGGCCTCGAACACCGGGGAGCTGTTTTTT.

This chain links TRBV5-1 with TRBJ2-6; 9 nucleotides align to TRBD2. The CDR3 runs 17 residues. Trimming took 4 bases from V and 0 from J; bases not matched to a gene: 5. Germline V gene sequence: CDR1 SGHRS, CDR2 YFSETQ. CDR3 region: CASSTLAGISGANVLTF. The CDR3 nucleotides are TGCGCCAGCAGCACTCTAGCGGGAATCTCTGGGGCCAACGTCCTGACTTTC.

CDR3 in amino acids: CASRLGELFF. DNA for the CDR3: TGTGCCAGCAGACTAGGGGAGCTGTTTTTT. The genes are TRBV11-2 and TRBJ2-2; D uncertain. The length of the CDR3 is 10 residues. V gave up 6 bases and J gave up 8 bases, with 4 bases separating them. Germline V CDR1 and CDR2: SGHAT, FQNNGV.

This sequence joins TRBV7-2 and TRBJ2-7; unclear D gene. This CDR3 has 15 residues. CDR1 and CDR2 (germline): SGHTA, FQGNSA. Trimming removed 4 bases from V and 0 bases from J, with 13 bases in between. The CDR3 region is CASSSFGGYSYEQYF. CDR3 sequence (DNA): TGTGCCAGCAGCTCATTTGGCGGTTACTCCTACGAGCAGTACTTC.

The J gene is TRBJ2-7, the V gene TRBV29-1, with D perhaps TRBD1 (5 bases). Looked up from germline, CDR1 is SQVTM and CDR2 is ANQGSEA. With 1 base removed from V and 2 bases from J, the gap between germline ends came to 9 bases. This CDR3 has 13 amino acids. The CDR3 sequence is CSVEGEGAYEQYF. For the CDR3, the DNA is TGCAGCGTTGAAGGAGAAGGGGCCTACGAGCAGTACTTC.

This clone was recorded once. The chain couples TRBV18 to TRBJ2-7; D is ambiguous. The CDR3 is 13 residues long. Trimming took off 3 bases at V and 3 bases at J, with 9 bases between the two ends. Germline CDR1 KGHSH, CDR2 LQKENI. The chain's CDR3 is CASSPAGGYEQYF. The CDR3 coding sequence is TGTGCCAGCTCACCCGCAGGTGGCTACGAGCAGTACTTC. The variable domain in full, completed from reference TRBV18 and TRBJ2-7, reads NAGVMQNPRHLVRRRGQEARLRCSPMKGHSHVYWYRQLPEEGLKFMVYLQKENIIDESGMPKERFSAEFPKEGPSILRIQQVVRGDSAAYFCASSPAGGYEQYFGPGTRLTVT.

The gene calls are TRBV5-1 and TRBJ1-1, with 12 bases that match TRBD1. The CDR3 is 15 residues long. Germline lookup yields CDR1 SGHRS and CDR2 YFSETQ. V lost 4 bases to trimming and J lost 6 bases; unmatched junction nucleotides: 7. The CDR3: CASSIGTGGGAEAFF. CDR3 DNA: TGCGCCAGCAGCATCGGGACAGGGGGCGGCGCTGAAGCTTTCTTT.

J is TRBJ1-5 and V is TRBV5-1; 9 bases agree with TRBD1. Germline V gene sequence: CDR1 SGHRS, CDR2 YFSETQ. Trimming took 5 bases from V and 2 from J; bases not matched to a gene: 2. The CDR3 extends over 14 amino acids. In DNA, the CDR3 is TGCGCCAGCAGTCGGACAGGGGGCAATCAGCCCCAGCATTTT. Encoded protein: CASSRTGGNQPQHF.